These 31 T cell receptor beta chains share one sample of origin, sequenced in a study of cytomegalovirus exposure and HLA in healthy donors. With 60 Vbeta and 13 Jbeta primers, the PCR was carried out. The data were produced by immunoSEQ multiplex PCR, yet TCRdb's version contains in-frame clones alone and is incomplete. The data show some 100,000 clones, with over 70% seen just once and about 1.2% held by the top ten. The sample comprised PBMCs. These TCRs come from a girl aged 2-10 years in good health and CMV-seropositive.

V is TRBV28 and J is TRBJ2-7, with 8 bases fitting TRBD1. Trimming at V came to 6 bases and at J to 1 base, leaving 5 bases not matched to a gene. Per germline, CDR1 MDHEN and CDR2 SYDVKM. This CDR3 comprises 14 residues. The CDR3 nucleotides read TGTGCCAGCAGCCGACAGGGGATATCCTACGAGCAGTACTTC. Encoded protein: CASSRQGISYEQYF.

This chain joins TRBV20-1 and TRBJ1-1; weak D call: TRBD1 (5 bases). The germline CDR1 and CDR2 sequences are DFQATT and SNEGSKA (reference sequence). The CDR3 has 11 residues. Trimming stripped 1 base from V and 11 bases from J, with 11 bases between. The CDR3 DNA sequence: TGCAGTGCTAGAGCAACGGGGGGGGCTTTCTTT. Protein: CSARATGGAFF.

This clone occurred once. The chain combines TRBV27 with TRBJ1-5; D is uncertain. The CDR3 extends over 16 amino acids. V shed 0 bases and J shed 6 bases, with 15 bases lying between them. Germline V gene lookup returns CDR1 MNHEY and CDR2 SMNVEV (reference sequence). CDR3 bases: TGTGCCAGCAGTTTATCTTATGGCCCGTCAATTCAGCCCCAGCATTTT. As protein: CASSLSYGPSIQPQHF.

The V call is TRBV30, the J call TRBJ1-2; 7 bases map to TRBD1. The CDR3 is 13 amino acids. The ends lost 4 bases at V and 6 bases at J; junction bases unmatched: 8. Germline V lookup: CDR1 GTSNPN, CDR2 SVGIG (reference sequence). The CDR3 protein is CAWTLGGKNGYTF. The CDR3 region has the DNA TGTGCCTGGACCTTAGGGGGCAAAAATGGCTACACCTTC.

The CDR3 sequence is CASSLDYQETQYF. The CDR3 DNA sequence: TGTGCCAGCAGCTTAGACTACCAAGAGACCCAGTACTTC. The chain employs TRBV13 and TRBJ2-5; D remains ambiguous. Germline-derived CDR1 and CDR2 are PRHDT and FYEKMQ (reference sequence). Trimming stripped 1 base from V and 0 bases from J, with 3 bases between. This CDR3 contains 13 residues. Full variable domain (rest looked up from reference TRBV13 and TRBJ2-5): AAGVIQSPRHLIKEKRETATLKCYPIPRHDTVYWYQQGPGQDPQFLISFYEKMQSDKGSIPDRFSAQQFSDYHSELNMSSLELGDSALYFCASSLDYQETQYFGPGTRLLVL.

DNA of the CDR3: TGTGCCAGTAGAGCACAGGGGGATCAGCCCCAGCATTTT. Translating gives CASRAQGDQPQHF. V gene TRBV19 combines with J gene TRBJ1-5; 8 nucleotides line up with TRBD1. This CDR3 has 13 residues. CDR1 and CDR2 from the germline V gene are LNHDA and SQIVND (reference sequence). Unmatched junction bases numbered 3, after V lost 6 bases and J lost 5 bases.

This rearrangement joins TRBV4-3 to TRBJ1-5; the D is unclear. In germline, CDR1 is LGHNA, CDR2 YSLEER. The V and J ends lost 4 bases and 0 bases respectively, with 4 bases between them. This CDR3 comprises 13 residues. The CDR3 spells CASSLNSNQPQHF. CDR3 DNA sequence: TGCGCCAGCAGCCTAAATAGCAATCAGCCCCAGCATTTT.

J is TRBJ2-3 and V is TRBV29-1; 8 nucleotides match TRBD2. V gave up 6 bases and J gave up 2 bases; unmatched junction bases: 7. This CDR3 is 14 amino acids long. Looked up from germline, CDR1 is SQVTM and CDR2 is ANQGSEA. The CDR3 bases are TGCAGCGTGAGGGGAGCGGGAGACACAGATACGCAGTATTTT. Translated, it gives CSVRGAGDTDTQYF.

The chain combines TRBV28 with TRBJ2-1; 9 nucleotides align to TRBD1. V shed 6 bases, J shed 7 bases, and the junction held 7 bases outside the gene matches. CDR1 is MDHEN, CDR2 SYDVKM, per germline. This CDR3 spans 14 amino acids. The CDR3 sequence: CASSVTGGRNEQFF. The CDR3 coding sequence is TGTGCCAGCAGCGTGACAGGGGGTAGGAATGAGCAGTTCTTC. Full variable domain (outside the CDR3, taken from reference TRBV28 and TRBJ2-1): DVKVTQSSRYLVKRTGEKVFLECVQDMDHENMFWYRQDPGLGLRLIYFSYDVKMKEKGDIPEGYSVSREKKERFSLILESASTNQTSMYLCASSVTGGRNEQFFGPGTRLTVL.

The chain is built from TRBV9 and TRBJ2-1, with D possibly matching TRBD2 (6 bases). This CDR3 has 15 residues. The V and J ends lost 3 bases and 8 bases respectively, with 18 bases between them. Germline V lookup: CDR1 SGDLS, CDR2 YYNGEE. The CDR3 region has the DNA TGTGCCAGCAGCGCCGCGGGCGGGATTACAGATGAGCAGTTCTTC. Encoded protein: CASSAAGGITDEQFF.

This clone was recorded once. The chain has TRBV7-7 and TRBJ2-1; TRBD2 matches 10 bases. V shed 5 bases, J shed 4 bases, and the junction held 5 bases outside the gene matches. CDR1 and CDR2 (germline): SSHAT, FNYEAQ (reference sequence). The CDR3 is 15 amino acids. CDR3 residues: CASSRVAGGYNEQFF. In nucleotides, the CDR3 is TGTGCCAGCAGCCGAGTAGCGGGAGGTTACAATGAGCAGTTCTTC.

This CDR3 is CASSWGGQTSFETQYF. CDR3 coding DNA: TGCGCCAGCAGCTGGGGTGGTCAGACTAGCTTTGAGACCCAGTACTTC. This chain links TRBV5-1 with TRBJ2-5; 7 nucleotides line up with TRBD2. CDR3 length: 16 amino acids. CDR1 SGHRS and CDR2 YFSETQ come from the germline V gene. J was trimmed by 5 bases and V by 3 bases; bases with no gene match: 13.

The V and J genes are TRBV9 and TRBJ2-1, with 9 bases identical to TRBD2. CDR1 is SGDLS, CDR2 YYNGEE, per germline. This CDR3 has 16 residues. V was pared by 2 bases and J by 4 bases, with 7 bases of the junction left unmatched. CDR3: CASSVNSGSVYNEQFF. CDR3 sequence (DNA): TGTGCCAGCAGCGTTAATAGCGGGAGTGTTTACAATGAGCAGTTCTTC.

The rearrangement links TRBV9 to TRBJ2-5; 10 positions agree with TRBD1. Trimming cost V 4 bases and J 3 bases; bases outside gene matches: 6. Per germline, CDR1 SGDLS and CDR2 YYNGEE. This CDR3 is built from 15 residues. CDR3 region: CASSQEGQGKETQYF. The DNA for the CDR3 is TGTGCCAGCAGCCAAGAGGGACAGGGGAAAGAGACCCAGTACTTC.

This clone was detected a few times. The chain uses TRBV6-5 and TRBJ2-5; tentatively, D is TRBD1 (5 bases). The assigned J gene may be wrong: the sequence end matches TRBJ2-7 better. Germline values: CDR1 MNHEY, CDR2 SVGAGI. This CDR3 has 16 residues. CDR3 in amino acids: CASSYSKGWGSYEQYF. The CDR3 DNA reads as TGTGCCAGCAGTTACTCGAAGGGGTGGGGCTCCTACGAGCAGTACTTC.

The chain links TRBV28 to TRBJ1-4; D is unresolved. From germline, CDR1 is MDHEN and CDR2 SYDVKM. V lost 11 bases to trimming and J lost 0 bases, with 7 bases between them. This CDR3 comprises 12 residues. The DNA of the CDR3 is TGTGCCGCGGGGACAACTAATGAAAAACTGTTTTTT. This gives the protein CAAGTTNEKLFF.

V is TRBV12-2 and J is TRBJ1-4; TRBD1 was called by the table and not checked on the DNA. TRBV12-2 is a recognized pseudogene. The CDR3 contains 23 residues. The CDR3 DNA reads TGTGCAAGTCGCTTAGCGACCGTAAATAACCGGGACAGGGTATCCGCAACTAATGAAAAACTGTTTTTT. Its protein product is CASRLATVNNRDRVSATNEKLFF.

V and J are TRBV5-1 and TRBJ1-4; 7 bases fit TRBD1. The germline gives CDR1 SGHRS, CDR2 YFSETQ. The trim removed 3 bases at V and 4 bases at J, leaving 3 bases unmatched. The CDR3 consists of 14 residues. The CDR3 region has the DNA TGCGCCAGCAGCTACGGACAGGTTAATGAAAAACTGTTTTTT. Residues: CASSYGQVNEKLFF.

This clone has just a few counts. CDR3 loop: CASSTRGLAGGPNTGELFF. The CDR3 coding sequence is TGCGCCAGCAGCACCCGGGGACTAGCGGGAGGGCCGAACACCGGGGAGCTGTTTTTT. This chain connects TRBV5-1 to TRBJ2-2; 16 positions match TRBD2. The V gene's germline CDR1 is SGHRS and CDR2 YFSETQ. With V trimmed by 4 bases and J by 0 bases, 6 bases remained unmatched. The CDR3 has 19 amino acids.

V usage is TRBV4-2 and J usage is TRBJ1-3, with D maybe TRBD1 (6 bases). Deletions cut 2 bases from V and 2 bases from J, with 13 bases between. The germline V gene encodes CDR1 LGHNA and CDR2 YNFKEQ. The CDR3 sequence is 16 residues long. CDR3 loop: CASSQIQGQAGNTIYF. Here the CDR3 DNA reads TGTGCCAGCAGCCAAATCCAGGGGCAAGCTGGAAACACCATATATTTT.

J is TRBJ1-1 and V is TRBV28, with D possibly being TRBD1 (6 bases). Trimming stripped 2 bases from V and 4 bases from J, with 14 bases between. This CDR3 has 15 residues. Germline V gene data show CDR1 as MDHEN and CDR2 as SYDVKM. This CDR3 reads CASSLGGGGGTEAFF. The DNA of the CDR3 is TGTGCCAGCAGTTTAGGGGGGGGCGGAGGCACTGAAGCTTTCTTT.

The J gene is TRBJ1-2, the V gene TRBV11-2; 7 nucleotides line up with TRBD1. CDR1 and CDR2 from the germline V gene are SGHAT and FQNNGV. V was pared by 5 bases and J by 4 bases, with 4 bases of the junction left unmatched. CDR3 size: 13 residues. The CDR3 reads CASSQDRIYGYTF. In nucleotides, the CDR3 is TGTGCCAGCAGCCAGGACAGGATCTATGGCTACACCTTC.

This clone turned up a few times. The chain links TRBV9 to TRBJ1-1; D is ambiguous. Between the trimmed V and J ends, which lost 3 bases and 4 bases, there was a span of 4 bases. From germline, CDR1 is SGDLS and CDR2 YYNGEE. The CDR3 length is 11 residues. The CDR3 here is CASSAGTEAFF. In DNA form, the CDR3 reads TGTGCCAGCAGCGCGGGCACTGAAGCTTTCTTT.

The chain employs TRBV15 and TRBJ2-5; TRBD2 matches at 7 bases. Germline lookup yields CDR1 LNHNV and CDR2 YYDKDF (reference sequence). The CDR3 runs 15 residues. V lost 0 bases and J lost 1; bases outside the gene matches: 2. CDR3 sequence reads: CATSRDSGPQETQYF. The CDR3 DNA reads TGTGCCACCAGCAGAGATAGCGGGCCCCAAGAGACCCAGTACTTC.

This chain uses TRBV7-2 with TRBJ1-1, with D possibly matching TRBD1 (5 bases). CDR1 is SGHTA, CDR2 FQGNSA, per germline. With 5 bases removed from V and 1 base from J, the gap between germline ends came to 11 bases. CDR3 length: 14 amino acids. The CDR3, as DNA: TGTGCCAGCAGCCTCGACAGCCCGAACACTGAAGCTTTCTTT. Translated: CASSLDSPNTEAFF. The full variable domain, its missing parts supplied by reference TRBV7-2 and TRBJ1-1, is GAGVSQSPSNKVTEKGKDVELRCDPISGHTALYWYRQSLGQGLEFLIYFQGNSAPDKSGLPSDRFSAERTGGSVSTLTIQRTQQEDSAVYLCASSLDSPNTEAFFGQGTRLTVV.

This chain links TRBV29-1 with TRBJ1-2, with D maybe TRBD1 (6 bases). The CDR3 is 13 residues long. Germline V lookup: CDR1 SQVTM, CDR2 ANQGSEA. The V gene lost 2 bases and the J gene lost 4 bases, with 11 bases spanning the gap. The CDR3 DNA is TGCAGCGTTGAAAACGGGGGGGCCTATGGCTACACCTTC. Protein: CSVENGGAYGYTF.

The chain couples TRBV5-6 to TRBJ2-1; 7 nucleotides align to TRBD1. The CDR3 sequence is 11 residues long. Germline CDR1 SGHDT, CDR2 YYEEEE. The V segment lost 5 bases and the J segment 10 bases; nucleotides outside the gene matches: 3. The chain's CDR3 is CASSLTGEQFF. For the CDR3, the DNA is TGTGCCAGCAGTTTGACAGGGGAGCAGTTCTTC.

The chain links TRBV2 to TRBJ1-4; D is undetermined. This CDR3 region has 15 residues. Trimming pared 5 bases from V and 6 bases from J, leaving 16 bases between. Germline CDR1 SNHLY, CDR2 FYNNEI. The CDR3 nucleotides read TGTGCCAGCAGTCTAACGGGGATTTACGATGAAAAACTGTTTTTT. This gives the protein CASSLTGIYDEKLFF.

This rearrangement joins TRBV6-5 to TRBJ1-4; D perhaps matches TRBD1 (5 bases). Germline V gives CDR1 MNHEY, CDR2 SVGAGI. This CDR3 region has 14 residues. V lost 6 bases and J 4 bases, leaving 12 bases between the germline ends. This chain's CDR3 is CASSRGQGNEKLFF. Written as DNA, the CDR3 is TGTGCCAGCAGCCGCGGCCAGGGTAATGAAAAACTGTTTTTT.

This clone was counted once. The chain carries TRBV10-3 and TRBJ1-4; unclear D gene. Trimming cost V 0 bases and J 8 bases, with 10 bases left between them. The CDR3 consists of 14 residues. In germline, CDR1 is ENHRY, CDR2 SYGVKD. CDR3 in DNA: TGTGCCATCAGTGAGTCGCTACTCGCGGAAAAACTGTTTTTT. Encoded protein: CAISESLLAEKLFF.

CDR3 loop: CASSPGRGSTDTQYF. CDR3 DNA sequence: TGCGCCAGCAGCCCCGGGAGGGGGAGCACAGATACGCAGTATTTT. V and J are TRBV5-1 and TRBJ2-3; 8 nucleotides match TRBD2. The CDR3 is 15 amino acids. The V and J ends lost 4 bases and 0 bases, in that order; junction bases with no gene match: 4. Germline assignment: CDR1 SGHRS and CDR2 YFSETQ.